The 21 T cell receptor beta chains below were found in one sample sequenced in a study of metastatic and nonmetastatic thyroid tumors. Each patient came to thyroid surgery without any prior treatment (of any kind). MiXCR was used by TCRdb to re-call the PCR reads. The table shows around 30,000 clones, with more than 20% occurring only once. The sequenced sample consisted of blood. These receptors were taken from a female donor with papillary thyroid cancer or a benign thyroid nodule (not recorded which). Some clones in this sample may be carry-over from other donors' samples.

The table lists this clone with many counts. The genes are TRBV18 and TRBJ1-4, with D perhaps TRBD1 (5 bases). Trimming shortened V by 0 bases and J by 7 bases, and 12 bases separated the two germline ends. The CDR3 is 15 amino acids. CDR1 KGHSH and CDR2 LQKENI come from the germline V gene. The CDR3 nucleotides read TGTGCCAGCTCACCACCCGGAGGGGTAGGTGAAAAACTGTTTTTT. This encodes CASSPPGGVGEKLFF.

This chain connects TRBV2 to TRBJ2-7; D is ambiguous. With 6 bases removed from V and 3 bases from J, the gap between germline ends came to 18 bases. From germline, CDR1 is SNHLY and CDR2 FYNNEI. The CDR3 is made up of 15 amino acids. For the CDR3, the DNA is TGTGCCAGCAGAGACGGGTGTTCTTTCAACTACGAGCAGTACTTC. This sequence encodes CASRDGCSFNYEQYF.

This clone showed up just a few times. One junction end does not reproduce the germline sequence, and a read error may be involved. J is TRBJ2-2 and V is TRBV5-1, with D possibly being TRBD2 (5 bases). The CDR3 runs 16 residues. Germline V gene sequence: CDR1 SGHRS, CDR2 YFSETQ. CDR3 protein: CASSLWFASNTGELLF. DNA for the CDR3: TGCGCCAGCAGCTTGTGGTTCGCATCGAACACCGGGGAGCTGCTTTTT.

The chain joins TRBV5-1 to TRBJ2-5, with a possible D match to TRBD2 (5 bases). The J call may be wrong; the DNA end is better matched by TRBJ2-1. CDR1 and CDR2 (germline): SGHRS, YFSETQ. The CDR3 contains 14 residues. CDR3 amino acids: CASNSGIAYNEQFF. CDR3 sequence (DNA): TGCGCCAGCAACTCGGGAATAGCGTACAATGAGCAGTTCTTC.

This clone came up many times. The rearrangement uses TRBV5-1 and TRBJ2-2, with D possibly being TRBD2 (6 bases). Germline CDR1 reads SGHRS; CDR2 reads YFSETQ. Trimming removed 7 bases from V and 5 bases from J, with 12 bases in between. This CDR3 contains 13 residues. DNA of the CDR3: TGCGCCAGCGCGTCGGGGGTGACCGGGGAGCTGTTTTTT. Translation gives CASASGVTGELFF.

This clone was seen at least ten times. Other DNA sequences in this sample translate to the same CDR3. The V gene is TRBV29-1, the J gene TRBJ2-4; TRBD2 matches at 9 bases. This CDR3 spans 11 amino acids. The junction had 5 bases not matched to a gene; V was cut back by 4 bases and J by 13 bases. The germline CDR1 and CDR2 sequences are SQVTM and ANQGSEA. Here the CDR3 reads CSVGREGRQYF. For the CDR3, the DNA is TGCAGCGTTGGGCGGGAGGGCCGACAGTACTTC.

This clone has just one count. The DNA of the CDR3 is TGTGCCAGCCATAAGCCTGGTACTTCCGAGCAGTACTTC. This sequence encodes CASHKPGTSEQYF. The rearrangement joins TRBV28 to TRBJ2-7; D ambiguous. Per germline, CDR1 MDHEN and CDR2 SYDVKM. V was pared by 8 bases and J by 6 bases, with 17 bases between. CDR3 length: 13 amino acids.

This clone is labeled as medium-sized. V is TRBV28 and J is TRBJ2-7, with D possibly being TRBD1 or TRBD2 (5 bases each). This CDR3 has 17 residues. Trimming removed 2 bases from V and 0 bases from J, with 17 bases in between. Germline V gives CDR1 MDHEN, CDR2 SYDVKM. This chain's CDR3 is CASSLKLGEAASYEQYF. The DNA of the CDR3 is TGTGCCAGCAGTTTAAAACTGGGGGAAGCGGCCTCCTACGAGCAGTACTTC.

In this sample, this clone turned up many times. V gene TRBV5-1 combines with J gene TRBJ1-2; no reliable D call. This CDR3 comprises 12 residues. Germline CDR1 reads SGHRS; CDR2 reads YFSETQ. V lost 2 bases to trimming and J lost 8 bases, with 10 bases between them. The CDR3: CASSLSQEGYTF. CDR3 DNA: TGCGCCAGCAGCTTAAGCCAGGAGGGCTACACCTTC. The full variable domain, rest sourced from reference TRBV5-1 and TRBJ1-2, is KAGVTQTPRYLIKTRGQQVTLSCSPISGHRSVSWYQQTPGQGLQFLFEYFSETQRNKGNFPGRFSGRQFSNSRSEMNVSTLELGDSALYLCASSLSQEGYTFGSGTRLTVV.

This clone has at least ten counts. This CDR3 is also generated by other DNA sequences in the sample. The rearrangement joins TRBV6-1 to TRBJ1-5; D gene ambiguous. Germline V CDR1 and CDR2: MNHNS, SASEGT. CDR3 length: 15 amino acids. The V end was cut by 1 base, the J end by 0 bases, with 7 bases between. The CDR3 DNA reads as TGTGCCAGCAGTGAAGACCGGTATAGCAATCAGCCCCAGCATTTT. Translation: CASSEDRYSNQPQHF.

This clone was seen repeatedly, ten times or more. This may come from a read error, since a much larger clone is one base off. This chain joins TRBV19 and TRBJ2-7, with unresolved D. CDR3 length: 13 residues. Trimming left V 5 bases short and J 5 bases short, with 13 bases between. Germline CDR1 reads LNHDA; CDR2 reads SQIVND (reference sequence). The CDR3 sequence is CASSPPGTDEQYF. The CDR3 region has the DNA TGTGCCAGTAGTCCCCCCGGTACTGACGAGCAGTACTTC.

This clone was seen many times. This chain links TRBV30 with TRBJ1-1, with a weak D call TRBD1 (6 bases). CDR1 is GTSNPN, CDR2 SVGIG, per germline (reference sequence). Trimming pared 0 bases from V and 7 bases from J, leaving 12 bases between. This CDR3 region has 13 residues. Written as DNA, the CDR3 is TGTGCCTGGAGTGTCGGCAGGGGAAGTGAAGCTTTCTTT. Protein sequence: CAWSVGRGSEAFF.

This clone was seen a few times. One end of the junction is discordant with germline, which a read error may explain. V is TRBV12-3 or TRBV12-4 and J is TRBJ2-2; D is unclear. The CDR3 is made up of 13 amino acids. CDR3 coding DNA: TGTGCCAGCAGTTTAATGTCCACCTGGGAGCTGTTTTTT. This codes for CASSLMSTWELFF.

This clone came up many times. V and J are TRBV7-6 and TRBJ2-2; 7 bases match TRBD2. The CDR3 has 14 amino acids. Germline CDR1 and CDR2: SGHVS and FNYEAQ. V gave up 3 bases and J gave up 4 bases; unmatched junction bases: 2. The CDR3 reads CASSLGGATGELFF. Written as DNA, the CDR3 is TGTGCCAGCAGCTTGGGAGGGGCCACCGGGGAGCTGTTTTTT.

As concerns this clone: At one of its ends the junction is not consistent with the germline gene, which may arise from a read error. This rearrangement joins TRBV7-2 to TRBJ2-5; TRBD1 matches at 11 bases. Germline assignment: CDR1 SGHTA and CDR2 FQGNSA. This CDR3 has 15 residues. CDR3 in DNA: TGTGCCAGCAGCCCCCGGGACAGGGGGAGAGAGACCAAGTACTTC. Its protein product is CASSPRDRGRETKYF.

At least ten counts were recorded for this clone. This chain uses TRBV15 with TRBJ2-7, with TRBD2 as a possible D gene (5 bases). Germline CDR1 LNHNV, CDR2 YYDKDF (reference sequence). V dropped 3 bases and J dropped 6 bases, with 9 bases sitting between them. The CDR3 runs to 12 residues. The CDR3 sequence: CATSSKEGEQYF. CDR3 sequence (DNA): TGTGCCACCAGCAGTAAAGAGGGCGAGCAGTACTTC.

This clone is medium-sized (0.01 to 0.1%). J is TRBJ2-1 and V is TRBV6-1; 10 nucleotides match TRBD2. Germline assignment: CDR1 MNHNS and CDR2 SASEGT. This CDR3 region has 15 residues. Germline trimming cut 6 bases from V and 0 bases from J; bases unmatched to any gene: 2. The CDR3 DNA reads as TGTGCCAGCAGCTCTAGCGGGAGCTCCTACAATGAGCAGTTCTTC. Translated, it gives CASSSSGSSYNEQFF.

This clone has a count of ten or more. CDR3 nucleotides: TGTGCCAGCAGCTTAAGTGGGAATGAGCAGTTCTTC. Encoded protein: CASSLSGNEQFF. This rearrangement joins TRBV7-3 to TRBJ2-1, with no clear D. The CDR3 contains 12 residues. Looked up from germline, CDR1 is SGHTA and CDR2 is FQGTGA. V dropped 1 base and J dropped 7 bases, with 5 bases sitting between them.

To note about this clone: It is likely a read error, because the conserved phenylalanine at the end of the CDR3 is missing. This chain connects TRBV3-1 to TRBJ2-1; weak D call: TRBD2 (6 bases). V was cut by 0 bases and J by 10 bases, with 13 bases left in between. The germline V gene has CDR1 LGHDT and CDR2 YNNKEL (reference sequence). The CDR3 sequence is 14 residues long. The CDR3 sequence: CASSQDRGASEQFV. CDR3 nucleotides: TGTGCCAGCAGCCAAGATCGCGGGGCGTCCGAGCAGTTCGTC.

This clone was seen at least ten times. A read error may explain this, as a much larger clone is one base away. The V call is TRBV10-3, the J call TRBJ1-6, with D perhaps TRBD1 (5 bases). The CDR3 has 15 residues. V was cut by 4 bases and J by 6 bases, with 13 bases left in between. Germline V gene data show CDR1 as ENHRY and CDR2 as SYGVKD. Here the CDR3 reads CAISGGPGPNSPLHF. The CDR3 DNA reads as TGTGCCATCAGTGGGGGACCGGGCCCTAATTCACCCCTCCACTTT.

As for this clone: One end of the junction does not line up with germline, which may come from a read error. The chain links TRBV4-1 to TRBJ2-7, with D possibly TRBD1 on 6 matching bases. The CDR3 is 16 residues long. The germline V gene encodes CDR1 MGHRA and CDR2 YSYEKL. The CDR3 region is CTSSQGQWPSSYEQYF. In nucleotides, the CDR3 is TGCACCAGCAGCCAAGGACAGTGGCCGAGCTCCTACGAGCAGTACTTC.